These 23 T cell receptor beta chains share one sample of origin, sequenced in a study of T cells after yellow fever vaccination. Using its own MiXCR run on the 5' RACE reads, TCRdb lists one record per CDR3 protein. The sample comprises roughly 94,000 distinct CDR3 sequences, 7.5% to 10% of which are singletons, and approximately 17% rests with the top ten. Sequenced material: CD8+ T cells not binding an NS4B(214-222) dextramer, sorted from PBMCs, taken around 15 days after the first yellow fever vaccination. Receptor source: a man in his late teens or twenties who received the YFV17D yellow fever vaccine.

The V gene is TRBV9, the J gene TRBJ2-1, with D hard to call. V dropped 0 bases and J dropped 11 bases, with 9 bases sitting between them. There are 12 residues in the CDR3. Germline V lookup: CDR1 SGDLS, CDR2 YYNGEE. The CDR3 DNA is TGTGCCAGCAGCGTAGATTCTAGACAGCAGTTCTTC. Residues: CASSVDSRQQFF.

The chain combines TRBV6-5 with TRBJ2-1; a weak D match, TRBD1 (5 bases). Per the germline V gene, CDR1 is MNHEY and CDR2 is SVGAGI. V was trimmed by 2 bases and J by 7 bases, leaving 12 bases between them. The CDR3 is made up of 14 amino acids. CDR3 sequence reads: CASSYQGHHNEQFF. The CDR3 DNA reads as TGTGCCAGCAGTTACCAGGGCCACCATAATGAGCAGTTCTTC.

CDR3 coding DNA: TGTGCCAGCACCTCAGACAGCCTGGGTGAGCAGTACGTC. Translation gives CASTSDSLGEQYV. The chain uses TRBV2 and TRBJ2-7; TRBD1 is a possible D gene (5 bases). CDR3 length: 13 residues. Looked up from germline, CDR1 is SNHLY and CDR2 is FYNNEI. The germline V and J ends were trimmed by 7 bases and 7 bases, with 17 bases remaining between them.

This clonotype was detected only a few times. The chain is built from TRBV19 and TRBJ2-7; 9 nucleotides agree with TRBD1. CDR3 length: 14 amino acids. CDR1 and CDR2 from the germline V gene are LNHDA and SQIVND (reference sequence). V trimming: 5 bases; J trimming: 5 bases; junction bases outside the gene matches: 7. For the CDR3, the DNA is TGTGCCAGTAGTCCACAGGGGGCACTCGACGAGCAGTACTTC. This encodes CASSPQGALDEQYF.

This clonotype was detected only a few times. This chain uses TRBV20-1 with TRBJ2-2; TRBD2 might be the D (6 bases). V lost 6 bases, J lost 1 base, and 12 bases lay in between. This CDR3 has 14 residues. Germline V gene lookup returns CDR1 DFQATT and CDR2 SNEGSKA (reference sequence). CDR3 DNA: TGCAGTGCAAGGCAGGAGGGGAACACCGGGGAGCTGTTTTTT. Its protein is CSARQEGNTGELFF.

The rearrangement links TRBV6-2 or TRBV6-3 to TRBJ2-7; D remains unclear. The V gene lost 0 bases and the J gene lost 4 bases, with 4 bases spanning the gap. The CDR3 totals 12 residues. Germline V gene sequence: CDR1 MNHEY, CDR2 SVGEGT. The CDR3: CASSYSEYEQYV. Written as DNA, the CDR3 is TGTGCCAGCAGTTACTCGGAGTACGAGCAGTACGTC.

J is TRBJ1-1 and V is TRBV5-4, with no clear D. The CDR3 extends over 14 amino acids. CDR1 SGHNT and CDR2 YYREEE come from the germline V gene (reference sequence). Deletions cut 0 bases from V and 4 bases from J, with 10 bases between. The CDR3 region has the DNA TGTGCCAGCAGCTTGGGGGTGAGTGGCACTGAAGCTTTCTTT. This codes for CASSLGVSGTEAFF.

The chain combines TRBV7-9 with TRBJ1-1; D might be TRBD1 (6 bases). Looked up from germline, CDR1 is SEHNR and CDR2 is FQNEAQ (reference sequence). V was pared by 6 bases and J by 9 bases, with 14 bases between. This CDR3 has 12 amino acids. The CDR3 nucleotides read TGTGCCAGCAGGGATACAGGGTTTCAAGCTTTCTTT. It encodes CASRDTGFQAFF. The full variable domain, rest sourced from reference TRBV7-9 and TRBJ1-1, is DTGVSQNPRHKITKRGQNVTFRCDPISEHNRLYWYRQTLGQGPEFLTYFQNEAQLEKSRLLSDRFSAERPKGSFSTLEIQRTEQGDSAMYLCASRDTGFQAFFGQGTRLTVV.

The V call is TRBV6-2 or TRBV6-3, the J call TRBJ2-7; perhaps D is TRBD1 or TRBD2 (5 bases each). This CDR3 is 13 amino acids long. The V gene's germline CDR1 is MNHEY and CDR2 SVGEGT. Trimming stripped 4 bases from V and 2 bases from J, with 9 bases between. DNA of the CDR3: TGTGCCAGCAGTTGGGACGGGGCCTACGAGCAGTACGTC. Residues: CASSWDGAYEQYV.

This clonotype turned up a few times. J is TRBJ2-7 and V is TRBV29-1; the D call may be TRBD1 or TRBD2 (5 bases each). The CDR3 totals 13 residues. CDR1 is SQVTM, CDR2 ANQGSEA, per germline. V was trimmed by 4 bases and J by 4 bases, leaving 14 bases between them. The CDR3, as DNA: TGCAGCGTTGGGGTGGGACCGGATTACGAGCAGTACTTC. Encoded protein: CSVGVGPDYEQYF.

This clonotype was counted many times. This chain uses TRBV6-6 with TRBJ2-7; D uncertain. This CDR3 region has 13 residues. Trimming left V 2 bases short and J 1 base short, with 6 bases between. Germline V lookup: CDR1 MNHNY, CDR2 SVGAGI (reference sequence). The CDR3 is CASSYALSYEQYV. The CDR3 nucleotides are TGTGCCAGCAGTTACGCTCTTTCCTACGAGCAGTACGTC.

V and J are TRBV5-1 and TRBJ2-7, with TRBD2 identical over 7 bases. CDR1 and CDR2 (germline): SGHRS, YFSETQ. V shed 4 bases and J 0 bases; nucleotides not matched to a gene: 7. The CDR3 runs to 15 residues. The CDR3 reads CASSPSGARSYEQYF. Written as DNA, the CDR3 is TGCGCCAGCAGCCCAAGCGGGGCCCGCTCCTACGAGCAGTACTTC.

The table lists this clonotype with a few counts. The chain is built from TRBV19 and TRBJ1-5, with 8 bases fitting TRBD1. Germline V gives CDR1 LNHDA, CDR2 SQIVND (reference sequence). The CDR3 spans 14 residues. V trimming: 7 bases; J trimming: 3 bases; junction bases outside the gene matches: 5. The CDR3 region is CASTLTGVNQPQHF. The CDR3 DNA reads TGTGCCAGTACCTTGACAGGGGTCAATCAGCCCCAGCATTTT.

This clonotype appeared a few times. The chain couples TRBV29-1 to TRBJ1-2; possible D gene TRBD1, 6 bases. From germline, CDR1 is SQVTM and CDR2 ANQGSEA. Trimming cost V 5 bases and J 6 bases, with 16 bases left between them. This CDR3 has 13 amino acids. The CDR3 is CSVCPPGDNGYTF. The CDR3 nucleotides are TGCAGCGTTTGCCCCCCAGGGGATAATGGCTACACCTTC.

This clonotype has a handful of counts. This rearrangement joins TRBV5-1 to TRBJ2-2; 11 nucleotides line up with TRBD2. This CDR3 comprises 20 residues. Germline lookup yields CDR1 SGHRS and CDR2 YFSETQ. V was clipped by 4 bases and J by 4 bases; unmatched bases: 18. The CDR3, as DNA: TGCGCCAGCAGCCTAAGAGGGGGGACTAGCGGCCGGCGAAGCACCGGGGAGCTGTTTTTT. Protein: CASSLRGGTSGRRSTGELFF.

This clonotype has a count of ten or more. This sequence joins TRBV28 and TRBJ2-7, with 11 bases that match TRBD1. CDR1 is MDHEN, CDR2 SYDVKM, per germline. After removal of 4 bases from V and 12 bases from J, the junction contained 8 bases not matched to a gene. This CDR3 is built from 13 residues. The CDR3 DNA is TGTGCCAGCAGTTCGCCGGGACAGGGGGTTCTGTACGTC. It specifies CASSSPGQGVLYV.

This clonotype was observed at least ten times. The chain uses TRBV7-6 and TRBJ2-2; 11 nucleotides match TRBD2. Losses at the gene ends were 5 bases for V and 5 bases for J; bases not matched to a gene: 16. The V gene's germline CDR1 is SGHVS and CDR2 FNYEAQ. The CDR3 loop spans 19 amino acids. The CDR3 is CASSPASGGTLTGTGELFF. CDR3 in DNA: TGTGCCAGCAGCCCCGCTAGCGGGGGGACACTAACGGGAACCGGGGAGCTGTTTTTT. Drawing the rest from reference TRBV7-6 and TRBJ2-2, the complete variable domain is GAGVSQSPRYKVTKRGQDVALRCDPISGHVSLYWYRQALGQGPEFLTYFNYEAQQDKSGLPNDRFSAERPEGSISTLTIQRTEQRDSAMYRCASSPASGGTLTGTGELFFGEGSRLTVL.

This clonotype was recorded a few times. This rearrangement joins TRBV20-1 to TRBJ2-7; no clear D. The CDR3 length is 15 residues. Germline V gene lookup returns CDR1 DFQATT and CDR2 SNEGSKA (reference sequence). V gave up 0 bases and J gave up 0 bases, with 12 bases separating them. In DNA form, the CDR3 reads TGCAGTGCTAGAGATCCGAAGGCCATCTCCTACGAGCAGTACTTC. Translated, it gives CSARDPKAISYEQYF.

The chain uses TRBV6-9 and TRBJ2-2; D tentatively reads TRBD1 or TRBD2 (6 bases each). The V and J ends lost 6 bases and 1 base respectively, with 9 bases between them. This CDR3 contains 14 residues. The V gene's germline CDR1 is MNHGY and CDR2 SVAAGI. The CDR3 bases are TGTGCCAGCAGCGGGGGCGAGAACACCGGGGAGCTGTTTTTT. Its protein product is CASSGGENTGELFF.

This clonotype has just a few counts. The V and J genes are TRBV12-3 or TRBV12-4 and TRBJ2-3; the D gene could be TRBD1 or TRBD2 (5 bases each). The CDR3 loop spans 15 amino acids. The ends were cut back, 1 base at V and 1 base at J, with 9 bases in the middle. CDR3 sequence reads: CASSLGGSGTDTQYF. The CDR3 DNA is TGTGCCAGCAGTTTAGGGGGGTCGGGCACAGATACGCAGTATTTT.

The J gene is TRBJ2-1, the V gene TRBV20-1, with 8 bases aligning to TRBD1. The CDR3 is 15 residues long. The germline V gene encodes CDR1 DFQATT and CDR2 SNEGSKA (reference sequence). Trimming at V came to 4 bases and at J to 8 bases, leaving 13 bases not matched to a gene. CDR3 in amino acids: CSATGDRGVKDEQFF. For the CDR3, the DNA is TGCAGTGCTACCGGTGACAGGGGTGTGAAGGATGAGCAGTTCTTC.

This clonotype was detected only a few times. The J gene is TRBJ2-6, the V gene TRBV6-7; no reliable D call. TRBV6-7 is filed as an ORF, its function uncertain. The CDR3 runs 16 residues. V gave up 7 bases and J gave up 0 bases, with 13 bases separating them. The CDR3 nucleotides read TGTGCCAGCAAAGGCCGGGTTAGCTCTGGGGCCAACGTCCTGACTTTC. Protein: CASKGRVSSGANVLTF.

The chain has TRBV6-5 and TRBJ1-1; D gene uncertain. Trimming pared 2 bases from V and 5 bases from J, leaving 9 bases between. The CDR3 has 13 residues. Germline V CDR1 and CDR2: MNHEY, SVGAGI. The CDR3 DNA reads as TGTGCCAGCAGTTACGGAGGGCAGACTGAAGCTTTCTTT. Protein product: CASSYGGQTEAFF.